The entry below describes one T cell receptor (beta chain). What it binds is not known. Other DNA sequences in this sample translate to the same CDR3. The data belong to a study of T cell responses to AZD1222 COVID-19 vaccine. Study results and limitations: Most donors were white British, females outnumbered males, and clonal diversity was possibly underestimated. Increases in Spike-specific TCR breadth and depth were seen after two AZD1222 doses.

Repertoires were generated with immunoSEQ multiplex PCR, while TCRdb's copy carries only in-frame clones and drops some. This sample has fewer than 200,000 clones, with 88% found just once. V was clipped by 2 bases and J by 5 bases, with 13 bases between them. This CDR3 region has 15 residues. Germline assignment: CDR1 SGHRS and CDR2 YFSETQ. The source of this sequence is an adult who received the AZD1222 COVID-19 vaccine. The input for sequencing was peripheral blood, taken 28 days after the second AZD1222 dose. The rearrangement links TRBV5-1 to TRBJ1-4; TRBD1 might be the D (6 bases). The CDR3 is CASSFSGATNEKLFF. Written as DNA, the CDR3 is TGCGCCAGCAGCTTCTCGGGGGCGACAAATGAAAAACTGTTTTTT. The variable domain in full, completed from reference TRBV5-1 and TRBJ1-4, reads KAGVTQTPRYLIKTRGQQVTLSCSPISGHRSVSWYQQTPGQGLQFLFEYFSETQRNKGNFPGRFSGRQFSNSRSEMNVSTLELGDSALYLCASSFSGATNEKLFFGSGTQLSVL.